These 10 T cell receptor beta chains were sequenced from one sample in a study of control samples from healthy donors and cancer patients. Data came from immunoSEQ multiplex PCR; TCRdb stores just in-frame clones and leaves some out. The repertoire has approximately 120,000 clones, around 89% of them found once; the top ten carry approximately 18%. Sequencing used blood. All receptors come from a woman aged 50 to 60 in good health.

This clone was detected a few times. At the DNA level, this CDR3 is encoded by other sequences in the same sample as well. The chain employs TRBV5-1 and TRBJ2-5; 12 positions match TRBD2. The CDR3 is made up of 16 amino acids. V was pared by 0 bases and J by 13 bases, with 13 bases of the junction left unmatched. CDR1 and CDR2 (germline): SGHRS, YFSETQ. The CDR3 DNA reads as TGCGCCAGCAGCTTGGATTCTAGCGGGAGGGGGGGTCCGCCGTACTTC. It encodes CASSLDSSGRGGPPYF.

The rearrangement links TRBV4-1 to TRBJ1-1; possibly TRBD1 for D (5 bases). Between the trimmed V and J ends, which lost 1 base and 0 bases, there was a span of 6 bases. The germline CDR1 and CDR2 sequences are MGHRA and YSYEKL. The CDR3 runs 14 residues. In DNA form, the CDR3 reads TGCGCCAGCAGCCAAGCGGACATGAACACTGAAGCTTTCTTT. Protein product: CASSQADMNTEAFF.

V is TRBV12-3 or TRBV12-4 and J is TRBJ1-2; D is possibly TRBD1 (5 bases). The length of the CDR3 is 13 residues. Trimming shortened V by 5 bases and J by 2 bases, and 9 bases separated the two germline ends. The CDR3 bases are TGTGCCAGCAGTCTGTGGACAAACTATGGCTACACCTTC. Its translation: CASSLWTNYGYTF.

The rearrangement uses TRBV4-1 and TRBJ2-7; D gene uncertain. Germline CDR1 MGHRA, CDR2 YSYEKL. The length of the CDR3 is 15 residues. The V and J ends lost 4 bases and 0 bases respectively, with 13 bases between them. The CDR3 loop reads CASSLTLGTSYEQYF. DNA for the CDR3: TGCGCCAGCAGCCTTACTCTCGGTACCTCCTACGAGCAGTACTTC.

V usage is TRBV2 and J usage is TRBJ1-1, with 11 bases identical to TRBD1. Germline values: CDR1 SNHLY, CDR2 FYNNEI. The J segment lost 9 bases and the V segment lost 6 bases, leaving 6 bases of the junction unmatched. The CDR3 extends over 13 amino acids. This chain's CDR3 is CASRGQGVSQAFF. The CDR3 nucleotides are TGTGCCAGCAGGGGACAGGGGGTCTCTCAAGCTTTCTTT.

This clone was seen a few times. In nucleotides, the CDR3 is TGTGCCAGCAGCTCCCACAGACTAGCGGGAGTGTTGAGTGAGCAGTTCTTC. As protein: CASSSHRLAGVLSEQFF. The chain carries TRBV7-8 and TRBJ2-1, with 12 bases that match TRBD2. The CDR3 has 17 amino acids. The J segment lost 9 bases and the V segment lost 4 bases, leaving 13 bases of the junction unmatched. Germline V gene data show CDR1 as SGHVS and CDR2 as FQNEAQ.

J is TRBJ2-1 and V is TRBV7-2, with D possibly TRBD2 on 6 matching bases. V was pared by 5 bases and J by 4 bases, with 12 bases between. Germline V gene data show CDR1 as SGHTA and CDR2 as FQGNSA. CDR3 length equals 14 residues. The DNA of the CDR3 is TGTGCCAGCAGCCCCGGGACTTTTTACAATGAGCAGTTCTTC. It yields the protein CASSPGTFYNEQFF.

The V call is TRBV27, the J call TRBJ1-6; D unresolved. This CDR3 has 12 amino acids. CDR1 MNHEY and CDR2 SMNVEV come from the germline V gene (reference sequence). Trimming stripped 10 bases from V and 7 bases from J, with 11 bases between. As DNA, the CDR3 is TGTGCCACGGCCGGGAGCAATTCACCCCTCCACTTT. Amino acids: CATAGSNSPLHF.

J is TRBJ1-4 and V is TRBV11-2, with D unclear. The germline CDR1 and CDR2 sequences are SGHAT and FQNNGV. V was clipped by 2 bases and J by 6 bases, with 10 bases between them. This CDR3 is built from 14 residues. The CDR3 bases are TGTGCCAGCAGCTTAATCAGTAATCATGAAAAACTGTTTTTT. It is translated as CASSLISNHEKLFF.

CDR3 in amino acids: CASRKRGAEDTQYF. The DNA for the CDR3 is TGTGCCAGTAGAAAGCGGGGGGCCGAGGATACGCAGTATTTT. This chain joins TRBV19 and TRBJ2-3, with TRBD2 matching over 9 bases. Germline V gene sequence: CDR1 LNHDA, CDR2 SQIVND (reference sequence). The CDR3 consists of 14 residues. Trimming at V came to 6 bases and at J to 6 bases, leaving 7 bases not matched to a gene. The whole variable domain, remainder taken from reference TRBV19 and TRBJ2-3, is DGGITQSPKYLFRKEGQNVTLSCEQNLNHDAMYWYRQDPGQGLRLIYYSQIVNDFQKGDIAEGYSVSREKKESFPLTVTSAQKNPTAFYLCASRKRGAEDTQYFGPGTRLTVL.